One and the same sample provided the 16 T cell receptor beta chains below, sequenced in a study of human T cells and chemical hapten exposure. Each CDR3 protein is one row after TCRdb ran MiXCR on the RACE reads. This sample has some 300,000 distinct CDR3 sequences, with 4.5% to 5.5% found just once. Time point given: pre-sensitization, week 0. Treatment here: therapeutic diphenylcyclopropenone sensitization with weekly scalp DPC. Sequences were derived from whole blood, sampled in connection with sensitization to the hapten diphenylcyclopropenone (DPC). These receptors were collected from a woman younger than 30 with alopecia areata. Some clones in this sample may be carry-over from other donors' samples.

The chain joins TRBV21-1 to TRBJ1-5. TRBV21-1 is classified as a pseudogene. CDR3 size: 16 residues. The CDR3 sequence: CASSKVRREDNQPQHF. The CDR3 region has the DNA TGTGCCAGCAGCAAAGTAAGGAGGGAGGACAATCAGCCCCAGCATTTT.

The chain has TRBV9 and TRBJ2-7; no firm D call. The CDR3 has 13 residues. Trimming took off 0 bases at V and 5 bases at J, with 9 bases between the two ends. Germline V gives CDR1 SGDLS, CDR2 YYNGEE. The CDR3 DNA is TGTGCCAGCAGCGTAGGACAATTCAACGAGCAGTACTTC. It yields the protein CASSVGQFNEQYF.

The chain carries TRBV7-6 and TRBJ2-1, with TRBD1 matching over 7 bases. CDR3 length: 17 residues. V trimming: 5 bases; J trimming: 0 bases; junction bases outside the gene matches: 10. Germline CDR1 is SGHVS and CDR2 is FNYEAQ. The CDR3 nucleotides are TGTGCCAGCAGCCGTCCCCAAACAGGGGACTCCTACAATGAGCAGTTCTTC. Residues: CASSRPQTGDSYNEQFF.

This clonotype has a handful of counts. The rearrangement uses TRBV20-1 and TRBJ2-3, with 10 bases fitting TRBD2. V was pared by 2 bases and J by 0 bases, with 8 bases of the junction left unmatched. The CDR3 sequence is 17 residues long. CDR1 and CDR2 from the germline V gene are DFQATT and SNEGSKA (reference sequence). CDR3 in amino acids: CSARYSGGAKSTDTQYF. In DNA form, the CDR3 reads TGCAGTGCTAGATACAGCGGGGGGGCTAAAAGCACAGATACGCAGTATTTT.

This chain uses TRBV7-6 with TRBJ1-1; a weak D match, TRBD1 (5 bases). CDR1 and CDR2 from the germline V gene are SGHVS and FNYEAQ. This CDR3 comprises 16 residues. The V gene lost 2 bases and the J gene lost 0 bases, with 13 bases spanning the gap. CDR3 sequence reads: CASSLTGGKMNTEAFF. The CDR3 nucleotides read TGTGCCAGCAGCTTAACGGGGGGGAAGATGAACACTGAAGCTTTCTTT.

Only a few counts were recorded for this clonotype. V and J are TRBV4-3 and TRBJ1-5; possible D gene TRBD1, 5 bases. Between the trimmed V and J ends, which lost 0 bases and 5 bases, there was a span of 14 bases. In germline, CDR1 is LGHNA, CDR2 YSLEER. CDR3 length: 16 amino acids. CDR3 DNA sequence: TGCGCCAGCAGCCAAGATTGGCAGGGAGAATATCAGCCCCAGCATTTT. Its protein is CASSQDWQGEYQPQHF.

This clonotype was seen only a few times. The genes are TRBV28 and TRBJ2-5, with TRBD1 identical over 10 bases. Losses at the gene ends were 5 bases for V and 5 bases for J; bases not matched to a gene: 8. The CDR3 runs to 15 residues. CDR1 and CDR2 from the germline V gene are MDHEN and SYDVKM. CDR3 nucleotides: TGTGCCAGCAGTCCGTTCGGGACAGGGGAGGAGACCCAGTACTTC. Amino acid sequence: CASSPFGTGEETQYF.

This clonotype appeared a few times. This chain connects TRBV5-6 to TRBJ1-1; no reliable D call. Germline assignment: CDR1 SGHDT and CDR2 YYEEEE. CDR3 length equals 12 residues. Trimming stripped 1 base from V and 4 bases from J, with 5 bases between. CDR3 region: CASSLTFTEAFF. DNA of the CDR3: TGTGCCAGCAGCTTGACGTTCACTGAAGCTTTCTTT.

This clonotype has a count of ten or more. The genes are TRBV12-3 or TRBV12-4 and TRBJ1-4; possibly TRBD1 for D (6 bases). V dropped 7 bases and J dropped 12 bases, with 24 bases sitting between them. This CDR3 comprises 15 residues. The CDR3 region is CASTHRGGPREQLFF. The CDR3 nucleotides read TGTGCCAGCACCCATAGGGGGGGGCCACGCGAGCAACTGTTTTTT.

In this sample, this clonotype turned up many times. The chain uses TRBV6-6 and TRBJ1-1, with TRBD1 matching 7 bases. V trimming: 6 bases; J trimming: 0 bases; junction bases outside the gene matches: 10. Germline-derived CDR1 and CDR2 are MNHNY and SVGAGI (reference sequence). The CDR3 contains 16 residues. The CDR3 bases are TGTGCCAGCAGGCCATCCCTACAGGGGTTGAACACTGAAGCTTTCTTT. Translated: CASRPSLQGLNTEAFF.

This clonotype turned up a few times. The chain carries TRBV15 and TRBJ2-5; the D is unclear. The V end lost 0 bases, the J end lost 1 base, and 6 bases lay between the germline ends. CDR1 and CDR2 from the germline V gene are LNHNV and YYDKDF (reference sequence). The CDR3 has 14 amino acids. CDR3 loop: CATSREGSQETQYF. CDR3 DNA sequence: TGTGCCACCAGCAGAGAAGGTTCCCAAGAGACCCAGTACTTC.

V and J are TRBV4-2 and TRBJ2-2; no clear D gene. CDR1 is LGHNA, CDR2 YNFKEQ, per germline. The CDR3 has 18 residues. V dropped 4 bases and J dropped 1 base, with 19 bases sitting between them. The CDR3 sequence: CASSLTTSLAVNTGELFF. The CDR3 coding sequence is TGTGCCAGCAGCCTTACAACCAGCCTGGCGGTGAACACCGGGGAGCTGTTTTTT.

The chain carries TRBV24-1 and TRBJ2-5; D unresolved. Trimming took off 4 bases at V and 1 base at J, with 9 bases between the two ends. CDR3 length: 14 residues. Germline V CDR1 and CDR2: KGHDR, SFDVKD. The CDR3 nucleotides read TGTGCCACCAGTGACTCCGGATTCCAAGAGACCCAGTACTTC. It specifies CATSDSGFQETQYF.

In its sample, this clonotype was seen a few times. CDR3 in amino acids: CASSPGDREHQETQYF. As DNA, the CDR3 is TGTGCCAGCAGTCCCGGGGACAGGGAGCATCAAGAGACCCAGTACTTC. This chain joins TRBV6-5 and TRBJ2-5; 9 nucleotides match TRBD1. The CDR3 spans 16 residues. Germline V CDR1 and CDR2: MNHEY, SVGAGI. The trim removed 5 bases at V and 2 bases at J, leaving 9 bases unmatched.

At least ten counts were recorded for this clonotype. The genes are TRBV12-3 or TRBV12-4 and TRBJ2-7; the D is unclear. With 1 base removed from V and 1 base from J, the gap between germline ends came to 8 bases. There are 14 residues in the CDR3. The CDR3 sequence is CASSLGSGSYEQYF. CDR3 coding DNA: TGTGCCAGCAGTTTAGGGTCTGGATCCTACGAGCAGTACTTC.

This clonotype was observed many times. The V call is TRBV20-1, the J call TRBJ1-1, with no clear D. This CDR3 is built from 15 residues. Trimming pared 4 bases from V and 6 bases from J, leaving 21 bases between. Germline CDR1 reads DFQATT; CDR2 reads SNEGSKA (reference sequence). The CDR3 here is CSATRLSGLLAEAFF. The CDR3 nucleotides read TGCAGTGCTACTCGGCTTTCTGGGCTATTGGCTGAAGCTTTCTTT.